This T cell receptor (beta chain) was recorded in a study of T cells in Graves' hyperthyroidism and ophthalmopathy. Study-wide results and limits: The majority of expanded thyroid clonotypes above 0.001 also appeared in blood.

Amplified regions were TCR beta CDR3 sequences from RNA transcripts. HTBI primers were the set used in a first-round RT-PCR of the TCR CDR3. One entry per CDR3 protein results from TCRdb running MiXCR on the multiplex PCR reads. The sample carries roughly 500,000 distinct CDR3 sequences, 40% to 55% recorded once. This clonotype was seen only a few times. What it binds is unknown. The sequenced sample consisted of peripheral blood or thyroid tissue (not recorded which). The sequence derives from an adult woman with Graves' disease, either hyperthyroidism or ophthalmopathy (not recorded which).

The CDR3 DNA reads TGTGCCACCAGCGCCAGGAGCGGTACAGAGACCCAGTACTTC. Residues: CATSARSGTETQYF. The chain recombines TRBV15 with TRBJ2-5; possible D gene TRBD2, 5 bases. V shed 5 bases and J shed 4 bases, with 14 bases lying between them. The germline gives CDR1 LNHNV, CDR2 YYDKDF (reference sequence). The CDR3 extends over 14 amino acids. Filled out from reference TRBV15 and TRBJ2-5, the complete variable domain reads DAMVIQNPRYQVTQFGKPVTLSCSQTLNHNVMYWYQQKSSQAPKLLFHYYDKDFNNEADTPDNFQSRRPNTSFCFLDIRSPGLGDTAMYLCATSARSGTETQYFGPGTRLLVL.